The 22 T cell receptor beta chains in this list originate from one sample, sequenced in a study of T cells in Graves' hyperthyroidism and ophthalmopathy. RNA transcripts gave rise to amplified TCR beta CDR3 regions. HTBI primers were employed in a first-round RT-PCR of the TCR CDR3. TCRdb reanalysed the multiplex PCR reads using MiXCR and keeps one entry per CDR3 protein. The table shows around 350,000 distinct CDR3 sequences, with less than 20% occurring only once. The sequencing sample was made of blood. All receptors derive from a woman between 18 and 29 years old with Graves' hyperthyroidism that later progressed to Graves' ophthalmopathy.

This clonotype was found many times. The rearrangement joins TRBV2 to TRBJ2-2; D unresolved. The CDR3 consists of 13 residues. Germline V gives CDR1 SNHLY, CDR2 FYNNEI. Trimming removed 2 bases from V and 3 bases from J, with 4 bases in between. This CDR3 reads CASSEKYTGELFF. As DNA, the CDR3 is TGTGCCAGCAGTGAAAAGTACACCGGGGAGCTGTTTTTT.

This clonotype has a count of ten or more. This CDR3 reads CASSISRGEELFF. CDR3 bases: TGTGCCAGCAGTATCTCCCGCGGTGAGGAACTGTTTTTT. The chain joins TRBV7-9 to TRBJ1-4; no clear D gene. Germline CDR1 and CDR2: SEHNR and FQNEAQ (reference sequence). V was cut by 6 bases and J by 12 bases, with 17 bases left in between. The CDR3 is 13 residues long.

The chain combines TRBV7-2 with TRBJ2-5, with 14 bases fitting TRBD2. Germline trimming cut 5 bases from V and 5 bases from J; bases unmatched to any gene: 7. The CDR3 runs to 16 residues. Germline CDR1 SGHTA, CDR2 FQGNSA. CDR3 region: CASSTRLAGGGETQYF. The CDR3 DNA follows: TGTGCCAGCAGCACGCGACTAGCGGGAGGGGGGGAGACCCAGTACTTC.

This clonotype has ten or more counts. The V and J genes are TRBV7-8 and TRBJ2-5, with TRBD2 matching 15 bases. Germline CDR1 SGHVS, CDR2 FQNEAQ. CDR3 length: 17 amino acids. J was trimmed by 4 bases and V by 5 bases; bases with no gene match: 8. CDR3 amino acids: CASSGGTSGRWAETQYF. CDR3 bases: TGTGCCAGCAGCGGGGGGACTAGCGGGAGGTGGGCAGAGACCCAGTACTTC.

This clonotype was counted ten times or more. The rearrangement uses TRBV30 and TRBJ2-5, with TRBD2 matching over 13 bases. CDR1 and CDR2 (germline): GTSNPN, SVGIG (reference sequence). After removal of 2 bases from V and 1 base from J, the junction contained 4 bases not matched to a gene. The length of the CDR3 is 16 residues. CDR3 amino acids: CAWSSGLAGIQETQYF. The CDR3 DNA follows: TGTGCCTGGAGTTCGGGACTAGCGGGGATCCAAGAGACCCAGTACTTC.

CDR3 nucleotide sequence: TGTGCCAGCAGCCAAGAACCGGGCGCCGAGAACACTGAAGCTTTCTTT. Residues: CASSQEPGAENTEAFF. V is TRBV14 and J is TRBJ1-1; D gene unclear. The CDR3 is made up of 16 amino acids. Germline CDR1 SGHDN, CDR2 FVKESK. Deletions cut 0 bases from V and 1 base from J, with 12 bases between.

This clonotype has more than one count but fewer than ten. The chain employs TRBV20-1 and TRBJ1-2; D may be TRBD1 (6 bases). V was trimmed by 1 base and J by 8 bases, leaving 23 bases between them. CDR3 length equals 16 residues. Per the germline V gene, CDR1 is DFQATT and CDR2 is SNEGSKA (reference sequence). The chain's CDR3 is CSARAGGEGQRAGYTF. The CDR3 DNA follows: TGCAGTGCTAGAGCGGGAGGGGAAGGACAGAGGGCGGGCTACACCTTC.

This clonotype has a single count. This may arise from a read error, as a much more abundant clone is one base away. The V and J genes are TRBV27 and TRBJ1-2; D remains unclear. The CDR3 contains 11 residues. The V gene's germline CDR1 is MNHEY and CDR2 SMNVEV (reference sequence). The DNA of the CDR3 is TGTACCAGCACCCAAGGGTATGGCTACACCTTC. Translation: CTSTQGYGYTF.

This clonotype was seen ten or more times. The chain recombines TRBV9 with TRBJ2-1; either TRBD1 or TRBD2 may fit D (5 bases each). This CDR3 contains 15 residues. V shed 4 bases and J shed 0 bases, with 11 bases lying between them. Germline values: CDR1 SGDLS, CDR2 YYNGEE. The CDR3 nucleotides are TGTGCCAGCAGCCCAACCGGGGCCTCCTACAATGAGCAGTTCTTC. Translated: CASSPTGASYNEQFF.

V gene TRBV11-2 combines with J gene TRBJ1-1; no firm D call. The germline gives CDR1 SGHAT, CDR2 FQNNGV. The V and J ends lost 2 bases and 3 bases respectively, with 4 bases between them. This CDR3 has 12 residues. CDR3 in DNA: TGTGCCAGCAGCTTACTCGACACTGAAGCTTTCTTT. Protein: CASSLLDTEAFF.

This clonotype was found many times. The chain employs TRBV2 and TRBJ1-4; 7 bases map to TRBD1. The CDR3 runs 14 residues. V was clipped by 6 bases and J by 4 bases; unmatched bases: 5. CDR1 SNHLY and CDR2 FYNNEI come from the germline V gene. As DNA, the CDR3 is TGTGCCAGCAGACGGGACAGAAATAATGAAAAACTGTTTTTT. This gives the protein CASRRDRNNEKLFF.

This clonotype came up a few times. The V gene is TRBV28, the J gene TRBJ1-1; TRBD1 aligns across 8 bases. There are 14 residues in the CDR3. V lost 2 bases to trimming and J lost 5 bases; unmatched junction nucleotides: 4. The germline V gene has CDR1 MDHEN and CDR2 SYDVKM. The CDR3 loop reads CASSLQGAHTEAFF. The CDR3 DNA is TGTGCCAGCAGTTTACAGGGGGCGCATACTGAAGCTTTCTTT.

This clonotype was detected many times. The chain employs TRBV12-3 or TRBV12-4 and TRBJ2-5; D assignment may be TRBD1 or TRBD2 (6 bases each). The CDR3 covers 15 residues. The V and J ends lost 6 bases and 5 bases respectively, with 19 bases between them. CDR3 nucleotide sequence: TGTGCCAGCAGCCGCCCCGGGGGCGCCAGGGAGACCCAGTACTTC. Residues: CASSRPGGARETQYF.

This clonotype was counted once. This may stem from a read error, because a much larger clone lies one nucleotide away. This chain uses TRBV7-2 with TRBJ2-1; D might be TRBD2 (6 bases). Germline V gene sequence: CDR1 SGHTA, CDR2 FQGNSA. The CDR3 loop spans 15 amino acids. CDR3 DNA: TGTGCCAGCAGCTGGCGGGGCAAGCTCATCAATGAGCAGCTCTTC. Translating it yields CASSWRGKLINEQLF.

This rearrangement joins TRBV4-1 to TRBJ2-7; 13 positions match TRBD2. With 2 bases clipped from V and 2 bases from J, the junction kept 6 bases outside the gene matches. The germline V gene has CDR1 MGHRA and CDR2 YSYEKL. This CDR3 has 17 amino acids. The CDR3 region is CASSQKELAGGPYEQYF. CDR3 coding DNA: TGCGCCAGCAGCCAAAAGGAACTAGCGGGAGGGCCCTACGAGCAGTACTTC.

This chain links TRBV4-1 with TRBJ1-5; D not resolved. The CDR3 runs to 13 residues. V gave up 5 bases and J gave up 3 bases, with 8 bases separating them. Germline V gene data show CDR1 as MGHRA and CDR2 as YSYEKL. The CDR3 spells CASSSRINQPQHF. CDR3 sequence (DNA): TGCGCCAGCAGCAGCAGAATCAATCAGCCCCAGCATTTT.

V and J are TRBV5-1 and TRBJ2-5, with a weak D call TRBD2 (6 bases). The germline CDR1 and CDR2 sequences are SGHRS and YFSETQ. The CDR3 has 16 residues. V was shortened by 3 bases and J by 5 bases, with 20 bases between the two germline ends. In nucleotides, the CDR3 is TGCGCCAGCAGCTCGGTTCCCCGGGACTTACCCGAGACCCAGTACTTC. It yields the protein CASSSVPRDLPETQYF.

This rearrangement joins TRBV29-1 to TRBJ2-2; perhaps D is TRBD1 or TRBD2 (5 bases each). The CDR3 has 13 residues. CDR1 SQVTM and CDR2 ANQGSEA come from the germline V gene. The V and J ends lost 6 bases and 4 bases respectively, with 12 bases between them. CDR3 loop: CSVNAGATGELFF. CDR3 DNA: TGCAGCGTGAACGCCGGGGCCACCGGGGAGCTGTTTTTT.

The rearrangement joins TRBV9 to TRBJ2-7, with D perhaps matching TRBD2 (7 bases). The germline gives CDR1 SGDLS, CDR2 YYNGEE. The germline V and J ends were trimmed by 3 bases and 3 bases, with 16 bases remaining between them. The CDR3 sequence is 15 residues long. CDR3 loop: CASSAQGGASYEQYF. The CDR3 DNA sequence: TGTGCCAGCAGCGCCCAAGGGGGGGCGAGCTACGAGCAGTACTTC.

At least ten counts were recorded for this clonotype. The chain employs TRBV27 and TRBJ2-1, with D hard to call. The V and J ends lost 0 bases and 5 bases respectively, with 11 bases between them. Germline CDR1 reads MNHEY; CDR2 reads SMNVEV (reference sequence). CDR3 length equals 15 residues. The CDR3 region has the DNA TGTGCCAGCAGTTTATCCACAGTCCGGAACAATGAGCAGTTCTTC. Translation gives CASSLSTVRNNEQFF.

The table lists this clonotype with many counts. V is TRBV29-1 and J is TRBJ1-1; D call uncertain. The germline CDR1 and CDR2 sequences are SQVTM and ANQGSEA. Trimming took 3 bases from V and 1 from J, leaving 3 bases between them. CDR3 length: 11 residues. The CDR3 spells CSVDPNTEAFF. The CDR3 DNA is TGCAGCGTTGATCCGAACACTGAAGCTTTCTTT.

The V gene is TRBV9, the J gene TRBJ1-1, with 8 bases fitting TRBD1. The CDR3 is 17 residues long. The ends lost 0 bases at V and 2 bases at J; junction bases unmatched: 9. Per the germline V gene, CDR1 is SGDLS and CDR2 is YYNGEE. CDR3 DNA sequence: TGTGCCAGCAGCGTAGATTTGTCAGGGGGCGCAAACACTGAAGCTTTCTTT. Its protein product is CASSVDLSGGANTEAFF. The full variable domain, completed using reference TRBV9 and TRBJ1-1, is DSGVTQTPKHLITATGQRVTLRCSPRSGDLSVYWYQQSLDQGLQFLIQYYNGEERAKGNILERFSAQQFPDLHSELNLSSLELGDSALYFCASSVDLSGGANTEAFFGQGTRLTVV.